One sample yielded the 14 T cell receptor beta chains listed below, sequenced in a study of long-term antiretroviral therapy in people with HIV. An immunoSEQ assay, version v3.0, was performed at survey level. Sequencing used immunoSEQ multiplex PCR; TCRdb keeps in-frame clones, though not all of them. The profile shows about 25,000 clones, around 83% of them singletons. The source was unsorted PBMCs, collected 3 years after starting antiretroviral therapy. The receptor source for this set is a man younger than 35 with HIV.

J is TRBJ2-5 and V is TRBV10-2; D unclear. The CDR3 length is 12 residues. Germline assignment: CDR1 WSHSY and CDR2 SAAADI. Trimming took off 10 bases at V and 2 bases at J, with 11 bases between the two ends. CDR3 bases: TGCGCCACCCATTTTGGTCAAGAGACCCAGTACTTC. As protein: CATHFGQETQYF.

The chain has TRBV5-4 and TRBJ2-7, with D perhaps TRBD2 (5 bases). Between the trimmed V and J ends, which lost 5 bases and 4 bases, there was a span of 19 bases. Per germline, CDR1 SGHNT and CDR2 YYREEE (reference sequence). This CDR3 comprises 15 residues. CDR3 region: CASREGPGGVYEQYV. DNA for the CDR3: TGTGCCAGCAGGGAAGGTCCCGGAGGCGTTTACGAGCAGTACGTC.

CDR3 sequence: CASSSTTTGELFF. The CDR3, as DNA: TGTGCCAGCAGTTCGACCACCACCGGGGAGCTGTTTTTT. The chain links TRBV7-9 to TRBJ2-2; D is ambiguous. This CDR3 comprises 13 residues. V lost 6 bases and J 4 bases, leaving 9 bases between the germline ends. Germline CDR1 is SEHNR and CDR2 is FQNEAQ (reference sequence).

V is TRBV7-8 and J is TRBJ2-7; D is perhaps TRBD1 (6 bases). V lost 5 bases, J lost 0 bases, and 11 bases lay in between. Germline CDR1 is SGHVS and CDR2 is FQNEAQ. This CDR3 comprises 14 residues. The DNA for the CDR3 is TGTGCCAGCAGCGTTACAGGGAACTCCTACGAGCAGTACTTC. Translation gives CASSVTGNSYEQYF.

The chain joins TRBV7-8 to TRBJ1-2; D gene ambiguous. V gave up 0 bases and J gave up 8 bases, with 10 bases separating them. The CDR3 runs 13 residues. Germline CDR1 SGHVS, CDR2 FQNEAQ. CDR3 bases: TGTGCCAGCAGCTTAGCGACCAAGGACGGCTACACCTTC. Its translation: CASSLATKDGYTF.

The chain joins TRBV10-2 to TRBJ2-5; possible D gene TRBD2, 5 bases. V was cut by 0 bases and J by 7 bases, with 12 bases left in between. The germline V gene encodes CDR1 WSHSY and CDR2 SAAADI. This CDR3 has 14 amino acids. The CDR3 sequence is CASSESRSRGTQYF. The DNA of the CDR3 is TGCGCCAGCAGTGAGTCCAGGAGCCGGGGGACCCAGTACTTC.

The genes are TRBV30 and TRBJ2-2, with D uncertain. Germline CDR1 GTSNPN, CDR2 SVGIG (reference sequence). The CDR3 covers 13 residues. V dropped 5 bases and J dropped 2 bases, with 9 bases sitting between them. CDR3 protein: CAWCPSNTGELFF. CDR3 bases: TGTGCCTGGTGCCCGTCTAACACCGGGGAGCTGTTTTTT. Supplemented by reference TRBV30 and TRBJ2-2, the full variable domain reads SQTIHQWPATLVQPVGSPLSLECTVEGTSNPNLYWYRQAAGRGLQLLFYSVGIGQISSEVPQNLSASRPQDRQFILSSKKLLLSDSGFYLCAWCPSNTGELFFGEGSRLTVL.

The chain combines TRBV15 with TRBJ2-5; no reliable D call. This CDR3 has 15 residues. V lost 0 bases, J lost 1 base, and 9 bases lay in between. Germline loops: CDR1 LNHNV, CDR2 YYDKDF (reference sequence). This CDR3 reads CATSRDLVTQETQYF. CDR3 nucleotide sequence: TGTGCCACCAGCAGAGATCTAGTCACCCAAGAGACCCAGTACTTC.

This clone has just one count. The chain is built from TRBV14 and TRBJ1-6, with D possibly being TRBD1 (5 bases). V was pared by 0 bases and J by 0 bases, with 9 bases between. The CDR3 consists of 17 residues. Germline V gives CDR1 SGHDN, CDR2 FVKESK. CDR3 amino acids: CASSQEGRISYNSPLHF. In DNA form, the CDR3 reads TGTGCCAGCAGCCAAGAGGGGCGAATCTCCTATAATTCACCCCTCCACTTT.

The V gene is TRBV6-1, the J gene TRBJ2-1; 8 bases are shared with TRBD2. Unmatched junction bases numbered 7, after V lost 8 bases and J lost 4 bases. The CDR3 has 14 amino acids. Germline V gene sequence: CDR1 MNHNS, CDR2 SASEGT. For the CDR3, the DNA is TGTGCCAGCCCGGCCGGGGGGGGTTACAATGAGCAGTTCTTC. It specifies CASPAGGGYNEQFF.

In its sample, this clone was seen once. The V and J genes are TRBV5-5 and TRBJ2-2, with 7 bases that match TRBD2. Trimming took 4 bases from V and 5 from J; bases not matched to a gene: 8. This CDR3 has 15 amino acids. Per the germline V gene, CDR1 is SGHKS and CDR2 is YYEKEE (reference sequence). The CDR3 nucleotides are TGTGCCAGCAGCCGGACGGGGGGAGAGACCGGGGAGCTGTTTTTT. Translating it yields CASSRTGGETGELFF.

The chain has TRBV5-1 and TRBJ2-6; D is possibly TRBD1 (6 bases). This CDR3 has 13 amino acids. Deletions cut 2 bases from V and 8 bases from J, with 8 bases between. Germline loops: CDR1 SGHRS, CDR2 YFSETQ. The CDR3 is CASSLGQPNVLTF. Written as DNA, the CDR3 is TGCGCCAGCAGCTTAGGACAGCCCAACGTCCTGACTTTC.

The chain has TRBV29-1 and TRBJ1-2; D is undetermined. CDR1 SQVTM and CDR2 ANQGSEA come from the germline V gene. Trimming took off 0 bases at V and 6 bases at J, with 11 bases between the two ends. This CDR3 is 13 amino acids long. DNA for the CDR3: TGCAGCGTTGAAGATAGCGGGTTCGATGGCTACACCTTC. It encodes CSVEDSGFDGYTF.

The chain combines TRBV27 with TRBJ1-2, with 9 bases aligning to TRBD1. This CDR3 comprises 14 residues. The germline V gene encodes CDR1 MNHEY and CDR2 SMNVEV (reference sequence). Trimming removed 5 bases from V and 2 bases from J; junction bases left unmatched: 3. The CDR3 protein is CASSLGQGNYGYTF. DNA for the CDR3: TGTGCCAGCAGTCTCGGACAGGGGAACTATGGCTACACCTTC.